One sample yielded the 21 T cell receptor beta chains listed below, sequenced in a study of beta chain features in type 1 diabetes. Expressed TCRB transcripts were sequenced, since all the RNA that had been isolated was reverse transcribed. Libraries were prepared by immunoSEQ multiplex PCR; TCRdb keeps only in-frame clonotypes and omits some of them. This table has about 150,000 clones, roughly 10% appearing once. The source material was central memory CD4+ T cells from blood. The receptors shown here come from a man aged 18 to 30 in good health.

In its sample, this clone was seen a few times. This chain joins TRBV5-6 and TRBJ1-1; D might be TRBD1 (5 bases). The V gene lost 4 bases and the J gene lost 0 bases, with 16 bases spanning the gap. CDR1 is SGHDT, CDR2 YYEEEE, per germline. The CDR3 spans 16 residues. The chain's CDR3 is CASSVLSGRLNTEAFF. As DNA, the CDR3 is TGTGCCAGCAGCGTGCTATCGGGACGGCTGAACACTGAAGCTTTCTTT.

This clone was seen a single time. The chain has TRBV10-3 and TRBJ1-5; D possibly corresponds to TRBD1 (6 bases). Germline CDR1 ENHRY, CDR2 SYGVKD. The CDR3 totals 14 residues. The ends were cut back, 2 bases at V and 1 base at J, with 6 bases in the middle. The CDR3 is CAISEGQSNQPQHF. In nucleotides, the CDR3 is TGTGCCATCAGTGAGGGACAGAGCAATCAGCCCCAGCATTTT.

The rearrangement joins TRBV4-3 to TRBJ2-1; D might be TRBD2 (5 bases). Trimming took 3 bases from V and 16 from J, leaving 13 bases between them. The CDR3 is 11 amino acids. Germline assignment: CDR1 LGHNA and CDR2 YSLEER. CDR3 sequence: CASSHTGSSFF. CDR3 bases: TGCGCCAGCAGCCACACGGGATCCAGTTTCTTC.

This chain links TRBV7-2 with TRBJ2-3; 10 nucleotides match TRBD2. The CDR3 has 18 amino acids. Looked up from germline, CDR1 is SGHTA and CDR2 is FQGNSA. The trim removed 0 bases at V and 4 bases at J, leaving 10 bases unmatched. CDR3 amino acids: CASSLAPGGAGGADTQYF. CDR3 bases: TGTGCCAGCAGCTTAGCACCAGGGGGAGCGGGAGGGGCAGATACGCAGTATTTT.

This chain joins TRBV18 and TRBJ2-7; 16 bases map to TRBD2. The CDR3 runs 15 residues. Germline CDR1 is KGHSH and CDR2 is LQKENI. With V trimmed by 6 bases and J by 4 bases, 3 bases remained unmatched. The CDR3 region has the DNA TGTGCCAGCTCGGCGGGACTAGCGGGAGGGTACGAGCAGTACTTC. This translates into CASSAGLAGGYEQYF. Together with reference TRBV18 and TRBJ2-7, the CDR3 gives the full variable domain: NAGVMQNPRHLVRRRGQEARLRCSPMKGHSHVYWYRQLPEEGLKFMVYLQKENIIDESGMPKERFSAEFPKEGPSILRIQQVVRGDSAAYFCASSAGLAGGYEQYFGPGTRLTVT.

In this sample, this clone turned up a few times. V gene TRBV7-2 combines with J gene TRBJ2-7; D is perhaps TRBD1 (6 bases). CDR1 is SGHTA, CDR2 FQGNSA, per germline. The CDR3 extends over 15 amino acids. V lost 5 bases and J 0 bases, leaving 14 bases between the germline ends. The CDR3 spells CASSQGGASSYEQYF. The CDR3 DNA follows: TGTGCCAGCAGCCAAGGGGGTGCGAGCTCCTACGAGCAGTACTTC. The variable domain in full, completed from reference TRBV7-2 and TRBJ2-7, reads GAGVSQSPSNKVTEKGKDVELRCDPISGHTALYWYRQSLGQGLEFLIYFQGNSAPDKSGLPSDRFSAERTGGSVSTLTIQRTQQEDSAVYLCASSQGGASSYEQYFGPGTRLTVT.

This clone was seen a few times. The chain combines TRBV5-5 with TRBJ2-4; D gene uncertain. This CDR3 comprises 13 residues. Trimming removed 2 bases from V and 9 bases from J, with 12 bases in between. Germline CDR1 SGHKS, CDR2 YYEKEE (reference sequence). The CDR3 DNA reads as TGTGCCAGCAGCTTTGTCCCATCTGGCATTCAGTACTTC. It codes for CASSFVPSGIQYF.

The chain uses TRBV6-5 and TRBJ2-1, with a tentative D call TRBD2 (7 bases). V lost 8 bases to trimming and J lost 9 bases, with 23 bases between them. The CDR3 totals 15 residues. Germline lookup yields CDR1 MNHEY and CDR2 SVGAGI. The CDR3 DNA reads TGTGCCAGCTCCGCTCGGGGGGCGAATAATTTTGAGCAGTTCTTC. Protein sequence: CASSARGANNFEQFF.

V gene TRBV4-3 combines with J gene TRBJ1-2; the D gene is possibly TRBD1 (6 bases). The V end was cut by 3 bases, the J end by 2 bases, with 10 bases between. Germline values: CDR1 LGHNA, CDR2 YSLEER. The CDR3 totals 14 residues. As DNA, the CDR3 is TGCGCCAGCAGCCATAGAGACAGGAACTATGGCTACACCTTC. It encodes CASSHRDRNYGYTF.

This chain connects TRBV27 to TRBJ2-6, with TRBD1 identical over 8 bases. Looked up from germline, CDR1 is MNHEY and CDR2 is SMNVEV (reference sequence). This CDR3 is built from 17 residues. Trimming removed 5 bases from V and 1 base from J; junction bases left unmatched: 7. The CDR3 DNA sequence: TGTGCCAGCAGTCGTAGACAGGGGAGGTCTGGGGCCAACGTCCTGACTTTC. Protein: CASSRRQGRSGANVLTF.

This clone was seen only a few times. The rearrangement links TRBV7-9 to TRBJ1-1; D gene uncertain. Germline CDR1 SEHNR, CDR2 FQNEAQ (reference sequence). V lost 8 bases and J 6 bases, leaving 13 bases between the germline ends. The CDR3 is 12 residues long. CDR3 region: CASPSIGAEAFF. In DNA form, the CDR3 reads TGTGCCAGCCCCTCAATAGGAGCTGAAGCTTTCTTT. Variable domain in full (rest from reference TRBV7-9 and TRBJ1-1): DTGVSQNPRHKITKRGQNVTFRCDPISEHNRLYWYRQTLGQGPEFLTYFQNEAQLEKSRLLSDRFSAERPKGSFSTLEIQRTEQGDSAMYLCASPSIGAEAFFGQGTRLTVV.

The CDR3 DNA reads TGTGCCAGCAGTGTCCGCCGGGACAGGAACACTGAAGCTTTCTTT. This sequence encodes CASSVRRDRNTEAFF. The chain carries TRBV6-5 and TRBJ1-1; 7 nucleotides match TRBD1. J gave up 1 base and V 5 bases, and 7 bases lay outside the gene matches. The V gene's germline CDR1 is MNHEY and CDR2 SVGAGI. The CDR3 length is 15 residues.

This clone turned up a few times. V gene TRBV4-3 combines with J gene TRBJ1-5; no clear D gene. The CDR3 is 13 amino acids. Deletions cut 1 base from V and 7 bases from J, with 8 bases between. CDR1 and CDR2 (germline): LGHNA, YSLEER. The CDR3 here is CASSQGPSQPQHF. The CDR3 DNA sequence: TGCGCCAGCAGCCAAGGACCAAGCCAGCCCCAGCATTTT.

This clone was detected only a few times. The rearrangement uses TRBV14 and TRBJ2-1, with 7 bases aligning to TRBD2. After removal of 1 base from V and 10 bases from J, the junction contained 7 bases not matched to a gene. Germline CDR1 reads SGHDN; CDR2 reads FVKESK. The CDR3 length is 14 residues. This CDR3 reads CASSQGSAGREQFF. In DNA, the CDR3 is TGTGCCAGCAGCCAAGGATCAGCGGGGAGGGAGCAGTTCTTC.

The CDR3 DNA is TGCAGCGTTGAAGATAACGGGGGGCCCGAGCAGTACTTC. It is translated as CSVEDNGGPEQYF. The rearrangement joins TRBV29-1 to TRBJ2-7; tentatively, D is TRBD2 (7 bases). The CDR3 has 13 residues. Deletions cut 0 bases from V and 6 bases from J, with 12 bases between. Germline V gives CDR1 SQVTM, CDR2 ANQGSEA.

V is TRBV14 and J is TRBJ1-1; D is unclear. The CDR3 is made up of 13 amino acids. Germline CDR1 reads SGHDN; CDR2 reads FVKESK. Between the trimmed V and J ends, which lost 0 bases and 9 bases, there was a span of 11 bases. The DNA for the CDR3 is TGTGCCAGCAGCCAAGACGTCAGGTCTAAAGCTTTCTTT. Translated, it gives CASSQDVRSKAFF.

This clone was seen only a few times. The V call is TRBV5-1, the J call TRBJ2-5, with D unresolved. Trimming removed 4 bases at V and 5 bases at J, with 18 bases between. The CDR3 has 15 amino acids. Germline lookup yields CDR1 SGHRS and CDR2 YFSETQ. The CDR3 nucleotides are TGCGCCAGCAGCCCGGTGGAAGGCTTGAGGGAGACCCAGTACTTC. Translating gives CASSPVEGLRETQYF.

This clone has more than one count but fewer than ten. The chain links TRBV14 to TRBJ2-5; D is possibly TRBD2 (6 bases). Trimming stripped 4 bases from V and 7 bases from J, with 16 bases between. Germline CDR1 reads SGHDN; CDR2 reads FVKESK. The CDR3 is 14 amino acids. The CDR3 coding sequence is TGTGCCAGCAGCCCGGGACTGAATTTTGGGACCCAGTACTTC. As protein: CASSPGLNFGTQYF.

The chain couples TRBV9 to TRBJ2-1, with a weak D call TRBD2 (5 bases). V lost 1 base to trimming and J lost 10 bases, with 12 bases between them. The CDR3 loop spans 13 amino acids. Germline CDR1 and CDR2: SGDLS and YYNGEE. The CDR3 sequence is CASSVFGVEEQFF. The CDR3 coding sequence is TGTGCCAGCAGCGTATTCGGGGTAGAGGAGCAGTTCTTC.

V and J are TRBV19 and TRBJ1-4; D gene uncertain. This CDR3 spans 15 amino acids. The germline V and J ends were trimmed by 3 bases and 5 bases, with 13 bases remaining between them. CDR1 and CDR2 (germline): LNHDA, SQIVND (reference sequence). CDR3 sequence: CASSMLTTGNEKLFF. The CDR3 region has the DNA TGTGCCAGTAGTATGCTTACGACCGGGAATGAAAAACTGTTTTTT.

This clone was detected only a few times. This sequence joins TRBV27 and TRBJ1-2, with 8 positions matching TRBD1. Germline trimming cut 5 bases from V and 4 bases from J; bases unmatched to any gene: 6. The germline V gene has CDR1 MNHEY and CDR2 SMNVEV (reference sequence). The CDR3 has 14 amino acids. CDR3 amino acids: CASSLRQGFYGYTF. The CDR3 DNA follows: TGTGCCAGCAGTCTGCGACAGGGGTTCTATGGCTACACCTTC.